Shown below are 12 T cell receptor beta chains from a single sample sequenced in a study of liver allograft versus peripheral blood T cells. Study in general: Liver transplant recipients had T cell receptor repertoires compared between transplanted liver and peripheral blood.

TCRdb processed the reads anew with MiXCR; each CDR3 protein has one entry. The sample includes around 13,000 distinct CDR3 sequences, under 30% seen only once; the top ten take 2% to 2.5%. The receptors derive from a human patient who had a liver transplant. Some of these T cells may belong to the graft donor.

There are a few counts of this clonotype. The chain is built from TRBV20-1 and TRBJ1-2; D remains ambiguous. This CDR3 has 11 residues. With 5 bases removed from V and 1 base from J, the gap between germline ends came to 5 bases. CDR1 is DFQATT and CDR2 is SNEGSKA in the germline V gene (reference sequence). The CDR3 is CSARDNYGYTF. DNA of the CDR3: TGCAGTGCTCGCGATAACTATGGCTACACCTTC.

The chain combines TRBV10-1 with TRBJ2-7; D possibly corresponds to TRBD1 (5 bases). This CDR3 contains 13 residues. The germline V gene has CDR1 WNHNN and CDR2 SYGVQD (reference sequence). V lost 4 bases and J 6 bases, leaving 13 bases between the germline ends. CDR3 sequence reads: CASSVPGSGEQYF. The CDR3 bases are TGCGCCAGCAGTGTTCCAGGGTCTGGCGAGCAGTACTTC.

The V gene is TRBV9, the J gene TRBJ2-1; D possibly uses TRBD1 or TRBD2 (5 bases each). The CDR3 length is 15 residues. CDR1 SGDLS and CDR2 YYNGEE come from the germline V gene. V shed 2 bases and J shed 4 bases, with 13 bases lying between them. The CDR3 nucleotides are TGTGCCAGCAGCGTTGGGGGTTGGCGGTACAATGAGCAGTTCTTC. Protein: CASSVGGWRYNEQFF.

This clonotype was found once. The chain joins TRBV28 to TRBJ1-5, with 9 positions matching TRBD1. V was pared by 5 bases and J by 3 bases, with 2 bases of the junction left unmatched. Germline lookup yields CDR1 MDHEN and CDR2 SYDVKM. The CDR3 is 14 amino acids. The CDR3 is CASSGQGFNQPQHF. The DNA of the CDR3 is TGTGCCAGCAGTGGACAGGGGTTCAATCAGCCCCAGCATTTT.

This clonotype is labeled medium-sized. The rearrangement joins TRBV27 to TRBJ1-2; TRBD1 might be the D (5 bases). Trimming stripped 6 bases from V and 4 bases from J, with 15 bases between. Germline CDR1 reads MNHEY; CDR2 reads SMNVEV (reference sequence). This CDR3 is 14 amino acids long. Here the CDR3 reads CASSRPGPGYGYTF. CDR3 bases: TGTGCCAGCAGCCGCCCGGGACCGGGCTATGGCTACACCTTC.

The rearrangement joins TRBV25-1 to TRBJ1-4; D possibly corresponds to TRBD1 (6 bases). This CDR3 is 12 amino acids long. The V end was cut by 2 bases, the J end by 12 bases, with 10 bases between. Germline CDR1 is MGHDK and CDR2 is SYGVNS. The CDR3 reads CASSETRGQLFF. The CDR3 region has the DNA TGTGCCAGCAGTGAAACCAGGGGACAACTGTTTTTT.

The chain uses TRBV15 and TRBJ1-3; D uncertain. This CDR3 spans 14 amino acids. Trimming shortened V by 0 bases and J by 9 bases, and 12 bases separated the two germline ends. The germline CDR1 and CDR2 sequences are LNHNV and YYDKDF (reference sequence). For the CDR3, the DNA is TGTGCCACCAGCAGAGATCGCGACCGGGGCACCATATATTTT. Translating it yields CATSRDRDRGTIYF.

The chain combines TRBV7-9 with TRBJ2-1; no clear D. V lost 3 bases and J 0 bases, leaving 3 bases between the germline ends. The length of the CDR3 is 13 residues. The germline V gene has CDR1 SEHNR and CDR2 FQNEAQ (reference sequence). The chain's CDR3 is CASSFSSYNEQFF. CDR3 coding DNA: TGTGCCAGCAGCTTTAGCTCCTACAATGAGCAGTTCTTC.

This clonotype rates as medium-sized. The chain couples TRBV6-6 to TRBJ2-7; 7 nucleotides agree with TRBD2. The J segment lost 0 bases and the V segment lost 8 bases, leaving 10 bases of the junction unmatched. The CDR3 is 15 amino acids. Per the germline V gene, CDR1 is MNHNY and CDR2 is SVGAGI (reference sequence). CDR3 coding DNA: TGTGCCAGCGCCCCCGGGACTACGAGCTCCTACGAGCAGTACTTC. Amino acids: CASAPGTTSSYEQYF.

This clonotype was observed many times. The chain uses TRBV6-6 and TRBJ1-5, with D possibly TRBD1 on 6 matching bases. CDR3 length: 14 amino acids. Germline V gene sequence: CDR1 MNHNY, CDR2 SVGAGI (reference sequence). V was trimmed by 6 bases and J by 3 bases, leaving 12 bases between them. The chain's CDR3 is CASRKDSNNQPQHF. For the CDR3, the DNA is TGTGCCAGCAGGAAGGACAGCAACAATCAGCCCCAGCATTTT.

In its sample, this clonotype was seen a few times. The chain has TRBV12-3 or TRBV12-4 and TRBJ1-2; D is undetermined. The CDR3 loop spans 14 amino acids. V was clipped by 8 bases and J by 4 bases, with 17 bases between them. The CDR3 nucleotides read TGTGCCAGCCTCCTTCTGGGGAGTTCCTATGGCTACACCTTC. It specifies CASLLLGSSYGYTF.

A note on this clonotype: The limits of the CDR3 on the DNA are not certain, so only TCRdb's listed CDR3 is given. This chain joins TRBV7-5 and TRBJ2-7; no DNA check was done on the table's D call, TRBD1. TRBV7-5 represents a pseudogene. The CDR3 spans 14 residues, counting both ends. CDR3: CISVSEAPGREQYF.